A single T cell receptor (beta chain) is shown here with its context. Its antigen is as yet unknown. The PCR ran on 60 Vbeta and 13 Jbeta primers. Repertoires were generated with immunoSEQ multiplex PCR, while TCRdb's copy carries only in-frame clones and drops some. The sample contains some 90,000 clones, 80% to 85% of which appear only once. This entry comes from a study of cytomegalovirus exposure and HLA in healthy donors. Points from the study as a whole: Available immune exposure information was restricted to CMV serostatus only. Researchers counted around 160 TCR beta chains as cytomegalovirus-associated.

Deletions cut 4 bases from V and 3 bases from J, with 11 bases between. Looked up from germline, CDR1 is SGHRS and CDR2 is YFSETQ. This CDR3 is 14 amino acids long. V is TRBV5-1 and J is TRBJ2-1; a possible D gene is TRBD2 (5 bases). The clonotype was recovered from a man aged 40-55 years in good health and CMV-seronegative. Source material: PBMCs. CDR3 coding DNA: TGCGCCAGCAGCCAGTACCGGGACTACAATGAGCAGTTCTTC. Translating it yields CASSQYRDYNEQFF.